Shown below are 12 T cell receptor beta chains from a single sample sequenced in a study of T cells in localized non-small cell lung cancer. Assay: immunoSEQ multiplex PCR; the TCRdb copy retains only in-frame clones and omits some. This sample carries roughly 1,900 clones, roughly 28% of them seen once, and the ten largest clones take roughly an eighth. Here the sequenced sample was normal lung tissue next to the tumor, taken before any cancer treatment. Receptors originate from a woman aged 40-69 years with stage I lung adenocarcinoma.

This clone was observed a few times. CDR3 sequence (DNA): TGTGCCAGCAGCTTAGATTATGTCCGGCCAGTTGCTTTCTTT. As protein: CASSLDYVRPVAFF. The chain uses TRBV11-3 and TRBJ1-1; D is uncertain. V was shortened by 0 bases and J by 11 bases, with 16 bases between the two germline ends. The CDR3 extends over 14 amino acids. Germline lookup yields CDR1 SGHNT and CDR2 YENEEA.

The rearrangement links TRBV29-1 to TRBJ1-5, with 7 bases that match TRBD1. The germline V gene has CDR1 SQVTM and CDR2 ANQGSEA. The CDR3 contains 17 residues. V lost 5 bases and J lost 1; bases outside the gene matches: 14. CDR3 sequence reads: CSVKSPRGQGSNQPQHF. DNA for the CDR3: TGCAGCGTTAAGTCCCCGAGGGGGCAAGGGAGCAATCAGCCCCAGCATTTT.

This clone was counted only a few times. DNA of the CDR3: TGTGCCAGCAGTGTGGGCCCAGATACGCAGTATTTT. It yields the protein CASSVGPDTQYF. This chain joins TRBV9 and TRBJ2-3, with D uncertain. This CDR3 has 12 amino acids. Germline values: CDR1 SGDLS, CDR2 YYNGEE. V lost 5 bases and J 4 bases, leaving 8 bases between the germline ends.

This clone has just a few counts. The J gene is TRBJ2-7, the V gene TRBV1; the listed D gene, TRBD1, was not tested against the DNA. TRBV1 is marked as a pseudogene. The CDR3 runs 15 residues. CDR3: CASSQGQGSSYEQYF. Written as DNA, the CDR3 is TGCGCCAGCAGCCAAGGACAGGGCTCCTCCTACGAGCAGTACTTC.

By share of the sample, this clone is large. The chain joins TRBV25-1 to TRBJ2-2; TRBD1 matches at 7 bases. Germline loops: CDR1 MGHDK, CDR2 SYGVNS. V shed 6 bases, J shed 7 bases, and the junction held 8 bases outside the gene matches. The CDR3 totals 14 residues. The DNA of the CDR3 is TGTGCCAGCAGGGACGCGACAGGGATCGGGGAGCTGTTTTTT. Translation: CASRDATGIGELFF. Full variable domain (outside the CDR3, taken from reference TRBV25-1 and TRBJ2-2): EADIYQTPRYLVIGTGKKITLECSQTMGHDKMYWYQQDPGMELHLIHYSYGVNSTEKGDLSSESTVSRIRTEHFPLTLESARPSHTSQYLCASRDATGIGELFFGEGSRLTVL.

This clone showed up just a few times. This chain joins TRBV9 and TRBJ2-1; possible D gene TRBD2, 6 bases. The germline V gene has CDR1 SGDLS and CDR2 YYNGEE. The CDR3 runs to 13 residues. Trimming stripped 9 bases from V and 0 bases from J, with 10 bases between. CDR3: CATGVSSYNEQFF. CDR3 DNA: TGTGCCACGGGGGTTAGCTCCTACAATGAGCAGTTCTTC. The full variable domain, completed using reference TRBV9 and TRBJ2-1, is DSGVTQTPKHLITATGQRVTLRCSPRSGDLSVYWYQQSLDQGLQFLIQYYNGEERAKGNILERFSAQQFPDLHSELNLSSLELGDSALYFCATGVSSYNEQFFGPGTRLTVL.

This clone came up a few times. The chain uses TRBV6-8 and TRBJ1-2; unclear D gene. Germline V gene sequence: CDR1 MNHGY, CDR2 SAAAGT. Trimming removed 5 bases from V and 2 bases from J, with 15 bases in between. There are 15 residues in the CDR3. CDR3 loop: CASSQQPAENYGYTF. The CDR3 nucleotides read TGTGCCAGCAGTCAACAACCAGCTGAGAACTATGGCTACACCTTC.

This sequence joins TRBV19 and TRBJ2-2, with D perhaps TRBD2 (5 bases). Trimming cost V 5 bases and J 6 bases, with 10 bases left between them. Germline CDR1 and CDR2: LNHDA and SQIVND (reference sequence). The CDR3 consists of 13 residues. The DNA of the CDR3 is TGTGCCAGTAGTTCGGGGTTGGCCGGGGAGCTGTTTTTT. It encodes CASSSGLAGELFF. The variable domain in full, completed from reference TRBV19 and TRBJ2-2, reads DGGITQSPKYLFRKEGQNVTLSCEQNLNHDAMYWYRQDPGQGLRLIYYSQIVNDFQKGDIAEGYSVSREKKESFPLTVTSAQKNPTAFYLCASSSGLAGELFFGEGSRLTVL.

This clone is medium-sized within its sample. This chain uses TRBV6-8 with TRBJ2-3; 9 nucleotides agree with TRBD2. CDR1 MNHGY and CDR2 SAAAGT come from the germline V gene. The CDR3 covers 20 residues. Trimming cost V 5 bases and J 6 bases; bases outside gene matches: 24. The CDR3 here is CASSREPWLAGSPTGDTQYF. CDR3 DNA: TGTGCCAGCAGTCGGGAGCCCTGGCTAGCGGGAAGCCCGACGGGGGATACGCAGTATTTT.

This clone was seen only a few times. V is TRBV6-8 and J is TRBJ2-7; TRBD1 aligns across 8 bases. The CDR3 is made up of 14 amino acids. The germline gives CDR1 MNHGY, CDR2 SAAAGT. Germline trimming cut 6 bases from V and 5 bases from J; bases unmatched to any gene: 9. Here the CDR3 reads CASSSRGRVDEQYF. The CDR3 bases are TGTGCCAGCAGCTCCAGGGGGCGAGTGGACGAGCAGTACTTC.

This clone has a handful of counts. The chain combines TRBV6-8 with TRBJ2-7, with 13 bases matching TRBD2. With V trimmed by 5 bases and J by 3 bases, 7 bases remained unmatched. CDR1 and CDR2 from the germline V gene are MNHGY and SAAAGT. The CDR3 extends over 16 amino acids. The chain's CDR3 is CASSNGGLAGDYEQYF. The CDR3, as DNA: TGTGCCAGCAGTAACGGAGGACTAGCGGGGGACTACGAGCAGTACTTC.

V usage is TRBV28 and J usage is TRBJ1-2; D might be TRBD1 (6 bases). The CDR3 runs 14 residues. The germline V gene has CDR1 MDHEN and CDR2 SYDVKM. Trimming took off 4 bases at V and 4 bases at J, with 13 bases between the two ends. The CDR3, as DNA: TGTGCCAGCAGTTGGACAGTCGGACGCTATGGCTACACCTTC. This translates into CASSWTVGRYGYTF.